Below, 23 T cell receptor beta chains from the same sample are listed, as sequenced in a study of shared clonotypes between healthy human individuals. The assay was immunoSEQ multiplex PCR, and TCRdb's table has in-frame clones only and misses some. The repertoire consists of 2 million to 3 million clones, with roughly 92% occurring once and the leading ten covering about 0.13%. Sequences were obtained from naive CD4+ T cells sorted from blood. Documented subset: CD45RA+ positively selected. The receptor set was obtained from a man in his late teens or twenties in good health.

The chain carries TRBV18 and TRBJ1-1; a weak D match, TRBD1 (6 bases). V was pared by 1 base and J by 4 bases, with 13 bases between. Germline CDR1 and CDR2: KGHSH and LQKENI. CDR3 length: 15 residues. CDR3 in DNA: TGTGCCAGCTCACCACTTAGGGGGGAGGGCACTGAAGCTTTCTTT. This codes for CASSPLRGEGTEAFF.

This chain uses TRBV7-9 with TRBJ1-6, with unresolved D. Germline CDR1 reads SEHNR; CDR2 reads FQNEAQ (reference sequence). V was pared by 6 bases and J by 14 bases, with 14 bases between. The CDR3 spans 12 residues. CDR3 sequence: CASRQEEGTLHF. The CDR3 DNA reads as TGTGCCAGCAGGCAGGAGGAAGGCACCCTCCACTTT.

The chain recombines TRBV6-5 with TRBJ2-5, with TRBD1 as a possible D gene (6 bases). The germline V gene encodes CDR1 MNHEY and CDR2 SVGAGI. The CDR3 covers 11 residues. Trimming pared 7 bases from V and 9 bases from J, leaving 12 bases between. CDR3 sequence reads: CASNNRVSQYF. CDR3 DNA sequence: TGTGCCAGCAACAACAGGGTTTCCCAGTACTTC.

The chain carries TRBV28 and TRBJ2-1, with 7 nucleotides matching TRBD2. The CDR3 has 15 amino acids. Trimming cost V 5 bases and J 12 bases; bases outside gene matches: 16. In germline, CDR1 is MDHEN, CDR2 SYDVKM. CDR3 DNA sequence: TGTGCCAGCAGTACCGGGACTATTGGGGGGTTCGCGCAGTTCTTC. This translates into CASSTGTIGGFAQFF.

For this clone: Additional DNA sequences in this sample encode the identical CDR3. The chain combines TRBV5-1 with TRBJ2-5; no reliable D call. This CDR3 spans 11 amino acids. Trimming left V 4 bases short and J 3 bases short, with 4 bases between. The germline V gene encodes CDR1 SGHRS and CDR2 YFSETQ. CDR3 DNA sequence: TGCGCCAGCAGCCAAAAAGAGACCCAGTACTTC. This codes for CASSQKETQYF.

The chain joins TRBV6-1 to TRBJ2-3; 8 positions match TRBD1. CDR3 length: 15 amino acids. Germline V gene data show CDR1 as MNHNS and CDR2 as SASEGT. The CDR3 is CARGMTGAPADTQYF. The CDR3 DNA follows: TGTGCTCGGGGAATGACAGGGGCCCCCGCAGATACGCAGTATTTT.

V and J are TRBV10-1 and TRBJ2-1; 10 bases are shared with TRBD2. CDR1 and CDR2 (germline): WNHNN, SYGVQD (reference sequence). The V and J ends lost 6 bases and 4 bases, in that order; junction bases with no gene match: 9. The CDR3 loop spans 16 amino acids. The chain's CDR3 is CASSRETSGLYNEQFF. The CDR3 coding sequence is TGCGCCAGCAGCCGGGAGACTAGCGGGCTATACAATGAGCAGTTCTTC.

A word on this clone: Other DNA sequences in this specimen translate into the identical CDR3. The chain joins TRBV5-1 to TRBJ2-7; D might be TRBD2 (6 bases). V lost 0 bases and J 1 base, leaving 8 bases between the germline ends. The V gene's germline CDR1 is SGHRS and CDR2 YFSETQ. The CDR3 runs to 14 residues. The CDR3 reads CASSLVGGSYEQYF. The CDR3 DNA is TGCGCCAGCAGCTTGGTGGGGGGATCCTACGAGCAGTACTTC.

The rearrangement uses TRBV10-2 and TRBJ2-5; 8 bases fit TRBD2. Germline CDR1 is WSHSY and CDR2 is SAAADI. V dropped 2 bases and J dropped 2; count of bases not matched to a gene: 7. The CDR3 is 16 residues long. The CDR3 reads CASSEGLAGGQETQYF. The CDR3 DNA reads TGCGCCAGCAGTGAGGGCCTGGCGGGGGGTCAAGAGACCCAGTACTTC.

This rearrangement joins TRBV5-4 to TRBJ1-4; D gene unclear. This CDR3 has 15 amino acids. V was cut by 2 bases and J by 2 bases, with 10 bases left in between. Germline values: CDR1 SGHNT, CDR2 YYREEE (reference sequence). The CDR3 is CASSFNLGTNEKLFF. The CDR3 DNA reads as TGTGCCAGCAGCTTCAACCTGGGGACTAATGAAAAACTGTTTTTT.

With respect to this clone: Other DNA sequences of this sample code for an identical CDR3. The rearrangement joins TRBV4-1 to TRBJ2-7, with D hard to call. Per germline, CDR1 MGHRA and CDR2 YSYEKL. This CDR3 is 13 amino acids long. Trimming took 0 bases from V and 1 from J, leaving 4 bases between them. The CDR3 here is CASSQEGSYEQYF. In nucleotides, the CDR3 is TGCGCCAGCAGCCAAGAGGGTTCCTACGAGCAGTACTTC.

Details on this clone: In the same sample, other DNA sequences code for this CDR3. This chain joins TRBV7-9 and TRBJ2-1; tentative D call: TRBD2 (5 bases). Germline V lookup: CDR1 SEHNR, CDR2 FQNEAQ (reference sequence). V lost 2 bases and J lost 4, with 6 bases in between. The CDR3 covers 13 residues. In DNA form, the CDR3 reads TGTGCCAGCAGCTTAACTAGTTACAATGAGCAGTTCTTC. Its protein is CASSLTSYNEQFF.

The CDR3, as DNA: TGTGCCAGTAGTCTTCTAGCGGATACCACCTACGAGCAGTACTTC. Translation gives CASSLLADTTYEQYF. The rearrangement uses TRBV19 and TRBJ2-7, with 7 bases fitting TRBD2. The V gene end was trimmed by 5 bases and the J gene end by 2 bases; junction bases not matched to a gene: 9. The V gene's germline CDR1 is LNHDA and CDR2 SQIVND (reference sequence). This CDR3 spans 15 amino acids.

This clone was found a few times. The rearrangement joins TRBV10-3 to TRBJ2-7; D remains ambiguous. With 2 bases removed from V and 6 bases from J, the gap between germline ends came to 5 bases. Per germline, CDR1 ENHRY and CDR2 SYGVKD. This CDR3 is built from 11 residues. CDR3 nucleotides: TGTGCCATCAGTGAGAAAGCCGAGCAGTACTTC. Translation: CAISEKAEQYF.

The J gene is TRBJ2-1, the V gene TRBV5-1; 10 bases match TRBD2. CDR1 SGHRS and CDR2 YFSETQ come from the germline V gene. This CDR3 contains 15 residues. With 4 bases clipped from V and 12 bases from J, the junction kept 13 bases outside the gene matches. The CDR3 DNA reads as TGCGCCAGCAGCCAGGGGCTAGCGGGGGACGGGGCGCAGTTCTTC. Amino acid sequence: CASSQGLAGDGAQFF.

The CDR3 region is CASSWGRDRVNYGYTF. CDR3 nucleotide sequence: TGTGCCAGTAGTTGGGGCCGGGACAGAGTTAACTATGGCTACACCTTC. V gene TRBV19 combines with J gene TRBJ1-2; TRBD1 aligns across 7 bases. Germline V gene sequence: CDR1 LNHDA, CDR2 SQIVND (reference sequence). J was trimmed by 1 base and V by 5 bases; bases with no gene match: 10. CDR3 length: 16 residues.

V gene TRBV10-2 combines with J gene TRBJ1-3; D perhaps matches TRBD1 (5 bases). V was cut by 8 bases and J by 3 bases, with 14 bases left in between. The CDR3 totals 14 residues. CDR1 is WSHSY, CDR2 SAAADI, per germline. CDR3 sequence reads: CASGQGLSGNTIYF. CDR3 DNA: TGCGCCAGCGGGCAGGGATTAAGTGGAAACACCATATATTTT.

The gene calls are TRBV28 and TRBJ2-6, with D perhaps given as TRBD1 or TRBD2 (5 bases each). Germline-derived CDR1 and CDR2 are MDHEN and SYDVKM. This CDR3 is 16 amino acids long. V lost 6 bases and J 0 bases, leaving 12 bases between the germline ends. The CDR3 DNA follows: TGTGCCAGCAGAGACGCAGGGAGCTCTGGGGCCAACGTCCTGACTTTC. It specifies CASRDAGSSGANVLTF.

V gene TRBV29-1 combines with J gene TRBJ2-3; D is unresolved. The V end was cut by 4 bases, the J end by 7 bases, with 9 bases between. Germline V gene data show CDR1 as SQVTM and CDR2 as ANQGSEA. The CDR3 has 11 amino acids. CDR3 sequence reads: CSVVSDYTQYF. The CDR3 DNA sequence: TGCAGCGTTGTGTCTGATTATACGCAGTATTTT.

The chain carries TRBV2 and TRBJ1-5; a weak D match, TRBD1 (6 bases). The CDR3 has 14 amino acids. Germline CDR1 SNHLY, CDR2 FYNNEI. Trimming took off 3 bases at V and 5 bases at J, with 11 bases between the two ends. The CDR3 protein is CASSEWTADQPQHF. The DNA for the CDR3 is TGTGCCAGCAGTGAGTGGACAGCAGATCAGCCCCAGCATTTT.

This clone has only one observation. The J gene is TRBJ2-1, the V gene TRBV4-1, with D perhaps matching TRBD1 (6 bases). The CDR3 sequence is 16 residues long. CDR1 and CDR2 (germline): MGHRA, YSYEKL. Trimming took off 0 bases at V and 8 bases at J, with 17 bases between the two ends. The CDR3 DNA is TGCGCCAGCAGCCAAGACCCAGCAGGGAAGGGGGATGAGCAGTTCTTC. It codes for CASSQDPAGKGDEQFF.

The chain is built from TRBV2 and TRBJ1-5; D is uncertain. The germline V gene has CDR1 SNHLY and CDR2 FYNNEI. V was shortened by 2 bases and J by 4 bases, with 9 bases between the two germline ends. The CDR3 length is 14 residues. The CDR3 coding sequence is TGTGCCAGCAGTGAAAACAGCTTTAATCAGCCCCAGCATTTT. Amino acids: CASSENSFNQPQHF.

In nucleotides, the CDR3 is TGTGCCAGCAGGAGTTCAGGAACAGGGCCCGAGCAGTACTTC. It yields the protein CASRSSGTGPEQYF. The chain carries TRBV28 and TRBJ2-7, with D possibly TRBD1 on 6 matching bases. Germline V lookup: CDR1 MDHEN, CDR2 SYDVKM. The CDR3 consists of 14 residues. Trimming removed 6 bases at V and 6 bases at J, with 18 bases between.